The rows below give T cell receptor beta chains drawn from one sample of a study of T cell changes during pregnancy in multiple sclerosis. Profiling relied on immunoSEQ multiplex PCR, and the TCRdb table lists in-frame clones only, not all of them. The data hold fewer than 90,000 clones, with around 94% observed a single time. Sequencing was performed on peripheral blood, taken after pregnancy. The receptors stem from a female donor in good health, enrolled as a control in a pregnancy study. CDR3s include the opening cysteine and the closing phenylalanine or tryptophan. Clone sizes are given selectively: once, few, many, or a class where the clone is expanded.

V	size	J	CDR3
TRBV28	.	TRBJ2-3	CASSLPLAGTDTQYF
TRBV7-2	.	TRBJ2-2	CASSLAPSGSYGELFF
TRBV5-1	.	TRBJ2-1	CASSRVSSGGYEQFF
TRBV2	.	TRBJ2-7	CASSGGDRGGEQYF
TRBV28	.	TRBJ2-1	CASGVLAQNEQFF
TRBV5-8	.	TRBJ1-2	CASRGQASYGYTF
TRBV28	.	TRBJ2-7	CASHDPRAYEQYF
TRBV10-3	.	TRBJ2-7	CATTREEQGYEQYF
TRBV2	.	TRBJ1-5	CASSVLTSSQPQHF
TRBV10-3	.	TRBJ2-2	CAIRQDPTGELFF
TRBV10-3	.	TRBJ2-7	CAIGSLREGLRPTYEQYF
TRBV5-1	.	TRBJ2-7	CASSFLGGSYYEQYF
TRBV29-1	once	TRBJ2-5	CSVEDRGETQYF
TRBV27	once	TRBJ2-7	CASSFKREVGEQYF
TRBV25-1	.	TRBJ2-5	CASSERQTQETQYF
TRBV7-6	.	TRBJ2-1	CASSFLLAGGYNEQFF
TRBV7-9	few	TRBJ2-5	CASSPRLAGGGETQYF
TRBV2	once	TRBJ2-2	CASSWDRGWTGELFF
TRBV10-3	.	TRBJ1-6	CAISGTQGFRDSPLHF
TRBV27	.	TRBJ2-7	CASSLGAGSRAYEQYF
TRBV11-2	.	TRBJ2-5	CASSLETSGYFQTQYF
TRBV5-1	.	TRBJ1-4	CASSLDRTGATNEKLFF
TRBV9	.	TRBJ2-1	CASSVFGTKNEQFF
TRBV11-2	once	TRBJ1-5	CASSPQGGGNQPQHF
TRBV29-1	.	TRBJ2-3	CSVSLAGRADTQYF
TRBV10-1	once	TRBJ2-1	CAQQGGGQFF
TRBV10-3	few	TRBJ1-1	CAIGPGSTEAFF
TRBV2	once	TRBJ1-3	CASSDPGTGNTIYF